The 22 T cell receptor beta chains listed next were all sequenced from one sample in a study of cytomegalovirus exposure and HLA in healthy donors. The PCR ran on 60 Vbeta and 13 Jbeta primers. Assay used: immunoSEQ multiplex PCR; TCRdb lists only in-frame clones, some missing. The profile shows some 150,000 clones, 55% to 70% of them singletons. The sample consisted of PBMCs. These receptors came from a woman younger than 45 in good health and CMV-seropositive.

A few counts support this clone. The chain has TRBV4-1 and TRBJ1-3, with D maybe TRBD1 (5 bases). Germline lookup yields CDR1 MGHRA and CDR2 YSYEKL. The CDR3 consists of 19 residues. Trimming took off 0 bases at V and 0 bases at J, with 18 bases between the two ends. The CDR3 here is CASSQDRGITKVSGNTIYF. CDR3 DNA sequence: TGCGCCAGCAGCCAAGATCGGGGGATCACCAAGGTCTCTGGAAACACCATATATTTT.

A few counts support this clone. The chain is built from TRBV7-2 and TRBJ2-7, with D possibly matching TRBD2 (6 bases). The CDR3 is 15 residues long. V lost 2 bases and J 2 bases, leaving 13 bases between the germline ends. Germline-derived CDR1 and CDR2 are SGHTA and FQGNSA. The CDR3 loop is CASSLIWRGPYEQYF. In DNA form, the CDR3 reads TGTGCCAGCAGCTTAATCTGGCGGGGTCCCTACGAGCAGTACTTC. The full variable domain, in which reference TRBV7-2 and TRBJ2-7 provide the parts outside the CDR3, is GAGVSQSPSNKVTEKGKDVELRCDPISGHTALYWYRQSLGQGLEFLIYFQGNSAPDKSGLPSDRFSAERTGGSVSTLTIQRTQQEDSAVYLCASSLIWRGPYEQYFGPGTRLTVT.

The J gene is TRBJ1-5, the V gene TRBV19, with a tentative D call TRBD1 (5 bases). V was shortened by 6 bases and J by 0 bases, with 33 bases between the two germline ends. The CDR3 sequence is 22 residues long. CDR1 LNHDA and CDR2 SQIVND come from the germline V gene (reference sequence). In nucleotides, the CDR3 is TGTGCCAGTAGCATGGACGGGGACCGACTAGGACGGGACCAATATAGCAATCAGCCCCAGCATTTT. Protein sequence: CASSMDGDRLGRDQYSNQPQHF.

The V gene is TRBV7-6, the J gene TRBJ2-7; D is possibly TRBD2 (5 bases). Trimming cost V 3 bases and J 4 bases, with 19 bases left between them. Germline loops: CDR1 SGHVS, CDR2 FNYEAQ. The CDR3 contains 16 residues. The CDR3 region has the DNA TGTGCCAGCAGCTTTTTTCGGGGTTTCGGGATATACGAGCAGTACTTC. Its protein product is CASSFFRGFGIYEQYF.

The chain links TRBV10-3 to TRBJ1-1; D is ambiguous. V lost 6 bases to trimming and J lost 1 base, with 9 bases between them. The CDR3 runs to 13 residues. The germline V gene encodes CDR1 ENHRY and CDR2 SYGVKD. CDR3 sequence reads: CAIRAPGNTEAFF. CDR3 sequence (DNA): TGTGCCATCAGGGCCCCGGGGAACACTGAAGCTTTCTTT.

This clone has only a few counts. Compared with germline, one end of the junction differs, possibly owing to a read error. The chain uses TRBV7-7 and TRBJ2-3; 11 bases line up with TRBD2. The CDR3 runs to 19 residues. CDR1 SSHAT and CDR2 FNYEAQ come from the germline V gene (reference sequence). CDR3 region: CASSLGTTSGGPSTDTQYF. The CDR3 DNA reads TGTGCTAGCAGCTTGGGAACTACTAGCGGGGGCCCTAGCACAGATACGCAGTATTTT.

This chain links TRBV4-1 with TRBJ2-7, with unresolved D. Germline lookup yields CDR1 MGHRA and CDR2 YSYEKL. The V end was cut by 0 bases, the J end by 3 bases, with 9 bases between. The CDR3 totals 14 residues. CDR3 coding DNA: TGCGCCAGCAGCCAAGATACGTACTTCTACGAGCAGTACTTC. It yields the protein CASSQDTYFYEQYF.

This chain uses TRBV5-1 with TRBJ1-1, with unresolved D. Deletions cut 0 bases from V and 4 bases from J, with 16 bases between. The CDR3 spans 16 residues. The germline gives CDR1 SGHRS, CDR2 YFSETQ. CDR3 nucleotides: TGCGCCAGCAGCTTGGTCGGATTAAGGAGCGGCACTGAAGCTTTCTTT. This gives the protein CASSLVGLRSGTEAFF.

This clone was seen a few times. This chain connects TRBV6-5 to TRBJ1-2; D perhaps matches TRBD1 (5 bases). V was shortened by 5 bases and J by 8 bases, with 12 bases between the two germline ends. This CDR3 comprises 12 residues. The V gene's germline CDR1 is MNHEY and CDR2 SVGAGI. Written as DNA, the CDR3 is TGTGCCAGCAGTCCTCAGGGAAACGGCTACACCTTC. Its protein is CASSPQGNGYTF.

Here the CDR3 reads CASAFGGSYEQYF. CDR3 coding DNA: TGTGCCAGTGCGTTCGGGGGCTCCTACGAGCAGTACTTC. The V and J genes are TRBV19 and TRBJ2-7; a weak D match, TRBD2 (6 bases). Germline V gene lookup returns CDR1 LNHDA and CDR2 SQIVND (reference sequence). The V and J ends lost 8 bases and 0 bases respectively, with 11 bases between them. The CDR3 spans 13 residues. The full variable domain, completed using reference TRBV19 and TRBJ2-7, is DGGITQSPKYLFRKEGQNVTLSCEQNLNHDAMYWYRQDPGQGLRLIYYSQIVNDFQKGDIAEGYSVSREKKESFPLTVTSAQKNPTAFYLCASAFGGSYEQYFGPGTRLTVT.

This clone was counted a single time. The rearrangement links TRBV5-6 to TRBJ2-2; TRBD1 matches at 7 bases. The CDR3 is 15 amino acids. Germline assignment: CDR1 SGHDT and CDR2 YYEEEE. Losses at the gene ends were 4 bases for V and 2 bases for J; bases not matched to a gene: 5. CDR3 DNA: TGTGCCAGCAGCCACGGGACAGCTAACACCGGGGAGCTGTTTTTT. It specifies CASSHGTANTGELFF.

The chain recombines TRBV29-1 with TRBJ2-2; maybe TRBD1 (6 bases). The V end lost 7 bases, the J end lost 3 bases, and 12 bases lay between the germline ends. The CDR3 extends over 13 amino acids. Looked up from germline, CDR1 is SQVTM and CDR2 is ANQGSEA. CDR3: CSARGSDTGELFF. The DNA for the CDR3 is TGCAGCGCCAGGGGATCCGACACCGGGGAGCTGTTTTTT.

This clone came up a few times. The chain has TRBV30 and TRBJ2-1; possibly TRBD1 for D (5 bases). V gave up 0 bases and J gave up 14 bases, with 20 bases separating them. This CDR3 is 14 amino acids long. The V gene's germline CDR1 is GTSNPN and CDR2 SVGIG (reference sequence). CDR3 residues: CAWSVPERQPVEFF. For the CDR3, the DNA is TGTGCCTGGAGTGTACCTGAGAGACAGCCCGTGGAGTTCTTC.

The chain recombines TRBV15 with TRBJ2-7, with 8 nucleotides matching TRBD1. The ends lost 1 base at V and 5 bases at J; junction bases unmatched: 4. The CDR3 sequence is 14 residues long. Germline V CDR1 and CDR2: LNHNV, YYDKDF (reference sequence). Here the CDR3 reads CATSRGQGNDEQYF. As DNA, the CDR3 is TGTGCCACCAGCAGAGGACAGGGGAATGACGAGCAGTACTTC.

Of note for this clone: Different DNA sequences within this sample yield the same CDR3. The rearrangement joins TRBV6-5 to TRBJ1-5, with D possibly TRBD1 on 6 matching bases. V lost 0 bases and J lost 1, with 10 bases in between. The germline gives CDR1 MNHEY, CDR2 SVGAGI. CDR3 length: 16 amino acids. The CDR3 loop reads CASSYSAGASNQPQHF. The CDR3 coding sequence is TGTGCCAGCAGTTACTCGGCAGGGGCGAGCAATCAGCCCCAGCATTTT.

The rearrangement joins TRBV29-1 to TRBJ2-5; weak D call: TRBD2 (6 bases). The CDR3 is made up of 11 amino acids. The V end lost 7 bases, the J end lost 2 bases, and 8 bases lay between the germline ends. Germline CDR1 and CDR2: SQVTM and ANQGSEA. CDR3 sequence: CSGDWQETQYF. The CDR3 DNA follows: TGCAGCGGGGACTGGCAAGAGACCCAGTACTTC.

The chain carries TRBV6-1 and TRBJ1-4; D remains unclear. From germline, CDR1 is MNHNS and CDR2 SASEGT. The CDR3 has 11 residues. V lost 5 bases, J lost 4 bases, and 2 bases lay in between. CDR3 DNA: TGTGCCAGCAGTTATAATGAAAAACTGTTTTTT. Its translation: CASSYNEKLFF.

The chain's CDR3 is CASSEQGSNQPQHF. The CDR3 coding sequence is TGTGCCAGCAGTGAACAGGGGAGCAATCAGCCCCAGCATTTT. The chain uses TRBV6-1 and TRBJ1-5; D is possibly TRBD1 (6 bases). This CDR3 spans 14 amino acids. V lost 2 bases and J 1 base, leaving 6 bases between the germline ends. CDR1 is MNHNS and CDR2 is SASEGT in the germline V gene.

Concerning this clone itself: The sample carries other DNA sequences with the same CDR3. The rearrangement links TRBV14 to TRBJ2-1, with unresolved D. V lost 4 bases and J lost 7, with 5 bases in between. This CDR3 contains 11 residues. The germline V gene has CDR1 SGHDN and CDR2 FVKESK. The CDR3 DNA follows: TGTGCCAGCAGCCTCTATAATGAGCAGTTCTTC. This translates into CASSLYNEQFF.

The chain's CDR3 is CASSPIIPYEQYF. DNA of the CDR3: TGTGCCAGCAGCCCCATAATACCTTACGAGCAGTACTTC. This chain links TRBV7-2 with TRBJ2-5; D remains unclear. Judging by the DNA end, TRBJ2-7 fits better; the J call may be wrong. The V gene's germline CDR1 is SGHTA and CDR2 FQGNSA. The CDR3 consists of 13 residues.

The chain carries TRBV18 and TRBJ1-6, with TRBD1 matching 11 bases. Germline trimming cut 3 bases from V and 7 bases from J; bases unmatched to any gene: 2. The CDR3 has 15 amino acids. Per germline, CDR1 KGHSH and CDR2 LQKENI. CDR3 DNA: TGTGCCAGCTCACCCGGACAGGGGGCAAATTCACCCCTCCACTTT. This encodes CASSPGQGANSPLHF.

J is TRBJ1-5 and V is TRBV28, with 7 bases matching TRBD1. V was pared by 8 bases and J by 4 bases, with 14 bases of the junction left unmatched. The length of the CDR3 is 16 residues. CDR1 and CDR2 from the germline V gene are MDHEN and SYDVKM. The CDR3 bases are TGTGCCAGCTGTTCTTTGACAGGGAGGTTAAATCAGCCCCAGCATTTT. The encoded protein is CASCSLTGRLNQPQHF.